Below, one T cell receptor (beta chain) is given with its context. Its antigen is unknown. Germline assignment: CDR1 SGHAT and CDR2 FQNNGV. There are 16 residues in the CDR3. The V segment lost 1 base and the J segment 3 bases; nucleotides outside the gene matches: 7. This record comes from a study of PD-1 blockade in classical Hodgkin lymphoma. Notes on the study in general: The authors excluded patients who started nivolumab under 1 year after ASCT. Reasons behind the repertoire differences stay unclear, perhaps disease activity or earlier therapy. Complete responders' baseline diversity resembled that of newly diagnosed patients.

Clones were read by immunoSEQ multiplex PCR, and TCRdb kept only the in-frame ones, dropping some. Of approximately 8,400 clones listed, roughly 80% are singletons. Time point defined: cycle 4 day 1 (C4D1), after around six weeks of nivolumab. Every single patient, without exception, relapsed after autologous stem cell transplantation, and brentuximab vedotin exposure varied. Thawed PBMCs were the source of CD8+ T cells, obtained through magnetic negative selection. This TCR came from a human donor with classical Hodgkin lymphoma. Sequencing used CD8+ T cells from blood, obtained before the fourth cycle of nivolumab. The V gene is TRBV11-2, the J gene TRBJ2-7, with 9 bases that match TRBD1. The CDR3 bases are TGTGCCAGCAGCTTAGGTCCCGGGACAGGGAACTACGAGCAGTACTTC. Amino acids: CASSLGPGTGNYEQYF.